These T cell receptor beta chains were read from a single sample in a study of shared clonotypes between healthy human individuals. TCRdb's table, derived via immunoSEQ multiplex PCR, lists solely in-frame clones and lacks some. The table records nearly 750,000 clones, approximately 72% of them present only once. The sample consisted of memory CD4+ T cells sorted from blood. Source of these receptors: a young woman in good health. The CDR3 runs from the conserved cysteine through the conserved F or W. The D gene is left open where the match is weak. Expanded clones get a size class; other rows say once, few or many, or leave the size out.

>-|TRBV6-1|-|TRBJ1-2
TGTGCCAGCAGTGAAGGCCCGGGACAACCTGCTGGCTACACCTTC
CASSEGPGQPAGYTF
>-|TRBV28|-|TRBJ2-7
TGTGCCAGCAGCTCAAGGCGCGAGCAGTACTTC
CASSSRREQYF
>-|TRBV19|-|TRBJ2-2
TGTGCCAGTAGTCAACAGGGATCGGCCGGGGAGCTGTTTTTT
CASSQQGSAGELFF
>TRBD1|TRBV10-2|-|TRBJ1-1
TGCGCCAGCGGGACAGGGGGGACTGAAGCTTTCTTT
CASGTGGTEAFF
>-|TRBV1|-|TRBJ2-7
TGCACCAGCAGCCAAGAGCCGGGCGGGCGCTCCTACGAGCAGTACTTC
CTSSQEPGGRSYEQYF
>-|TRBV30|-|TRBJ1-5
TGTGCCTGGAGTTATAAATGGACGACGAGCTATCAGCCCCAGCATTTT
CAWSYKWTTSYQPQHF
>-|TRBV5-6|-|TRBJ2-2
TGTGCCAGCAGCTTGGCCGGCTTGGGGGCTATCGGAACCGGGGAGCTGTTTTTT
CASSLAGLGAIGTGELFF
>-|TRBV2|few|TRBJ1-2
TGTGCCAGCAGGCAGGGGATTACTAACTATGGCTACACCTTC
CASRQGITNYGYTF
>TRBD2|TRBV11-2|-|TRBJ2-3
TGTGCCAGCAGCTCTCCCTCCGGGACTAGCTTCAAGGGAGATACGCAGTATTTT
CASSSPSGTSFKGDTQYF
>-|TRBV6-5|-|TRBJ2-2
TGTGCCAGCAGCCCGGGACGCCCGAACACCGGGGAGCTGTTTTTT
CASSPGRPNTGELFF
>TRBD2|TRBV14|-|TRBJ2-5
TGTGCCAGCAGCCCTGGTTGGCTAGCGGGAGCAGAGACCCAGTACTTC
CASSPGWLAGAETQYF
>-|TRBV28|many|TRBJ2-7
TGTGCCAGCAGCCCTGCGCGGGGCTACGAGCAGTACTTC
CASSPARGYEQYF
>TRBD1|TRBV12-5|-|TRBJ1-1
TGTGCTAGTGGTTTCATGACAGGGGGAGAGACTGAAGCTTTCTTT
CASGFMTGGETEAFF
>-|TRBV7-9|-|TRBJ2-5
TGTGCCAGCAGCTTAGCCCAGGGCGGAGAGACCCAGTACTTC
CASSLAQGGETQYF
>-|TRBV11-2|-|TRBJ2-4
TGTGCCAGCAGCTTAGATCGCCCGTATATTCAGTACTTC
CASSLDRPYIQYF
>-|TRBV27|-|TRBJ2-1
TGTGCCAGCAGTGTGACTAGGGTACCCTACAATGAGCAGTTCTTC
CASSVTRVPYNEQFF
>TRBD2|TRBV10-3|once|TRBJ2-1
TGTGCCAGCAGGGAGGGCGGCTCCTACAATGAGCAGTTCTTC
CASREGGSYNEQFF
>-|TRBV5-1|-|TRBJ2-7
TGCGCCAGCAGCTTGATTCAGAACTACGAGCAGTACTTC
CASSLIQNYEQYF
>TRBD1|TRBV19|-|TRBJ2-7
TGTGCCAGTAGGCCTAGACCGGGACAGGGAGGAAGAGAGCAGTACTTC
CASRPRPGQGGREQYF
>TRBD2|TRBV5-1|-|TRBJ2-2
TGCGCCAGCAGCTTACGGGGGGACACCGGGGAGCTGTTTTTT
CASSLRGDTGELFF
>TRBD2|TRBV28|-|TRBJ2-3
TGTGCCAGCAGTTTCGGCGGGAGGGCCCATCGCGACACAGATACGCAGTATTTT
CASSFGGRAHRDTDTQYF
>-|TRBV6-1|-|TRBJ1-3
TGTGCCAGCAGCAACGGGTTATCAGGAAACACCATATATTTT
CASSNGLSGNTIYF
>TRBD2|TRBV4-2|-|TRBJ2-7
TGTGCCAGCAGCCATATGACTAGCGGGAGGTCCTACGAGCAGTACTTC
CASSHMTSGRSYEQYF
>-|TRBV19|-|TRBJ2-7
TGTGCCAGTAGTAGGGCCGGGACCCTTAGAAACTACGAGCAGTACTTC
CASSRAGTLRNYEQYF
>-|TRBV16|-|TRBJ2-5
TGTGCCAGCAGCCAGTTGGTAGGGGATACGGAGACCCAGTACTTC
CASSQLVGDTETQYF
>TRBD1|TRBV29-1|-|TRBJ1-2
TGCAGCGTAGGGGGCCAGGGGGATATCGGCTACACCTTC
CSVGGQGDIGYTF